The TCR beta chain under discussion was sequenced for a study of T-cell memory formation after mild COVID-19. Study overall: Largely donor-specific sequence clusters came from two donors. Study findings and constraints: Researchers report contracting CD4+ clones mostly in CM and EM, with CD8+ clones in EMRA. The appearance of some responding clones in pre-infection memory suggested that cross-reactive memory joined. Day 15 to 85 contracting clones showed balanced CD4/CD8; day 15 to 37 expanders favored CD4+.

Concerning this clonotype: Its antigen is as yet unknown.

The germline V gene encodes CDR1 SGHVS and CDR2 FQNEAQ. V shed 5 bases and J shed 4 bases, with 12 bases lying between them. The CDR3 consists of 14 residues. In TCRdb, the 5' RACE reads were re-called with MiXCR into one record per CDR3 protein. The table records some 600,000 distinct CDR3 sequences, 15% to 20% of them present only once. The origin of this receptor is an adult woman who had mild COVID-19 (a few samples of this study predate the infection). Cell type and time point are not known. The chain uses TRBV7-8 and TRBJ2-1; D unclear. Sequences were obtained from PBMCs or a T cell subset sorted from them (not recorded which). The CDR3 protein is CASSPTTRYNEQFF. DNA of the CDR3: TGTGCCAGCAGCCCTACGACCCGATACAATGAGCAGTTCTTC.